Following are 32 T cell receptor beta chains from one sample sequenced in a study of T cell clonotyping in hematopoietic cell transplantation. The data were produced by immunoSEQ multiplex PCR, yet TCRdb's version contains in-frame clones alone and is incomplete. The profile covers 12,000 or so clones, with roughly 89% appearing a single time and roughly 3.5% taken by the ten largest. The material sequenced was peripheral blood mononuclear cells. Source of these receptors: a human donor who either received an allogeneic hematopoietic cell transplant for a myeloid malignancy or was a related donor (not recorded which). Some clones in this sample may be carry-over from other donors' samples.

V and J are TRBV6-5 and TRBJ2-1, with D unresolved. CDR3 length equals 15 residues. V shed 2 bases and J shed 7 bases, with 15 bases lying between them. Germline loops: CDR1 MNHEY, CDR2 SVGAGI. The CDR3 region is CASSYAPMTENEQFF. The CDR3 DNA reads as TGTGCCAGCAGTTACGCCCCGATGACGGAGAATGAGCAGTTCTTC.

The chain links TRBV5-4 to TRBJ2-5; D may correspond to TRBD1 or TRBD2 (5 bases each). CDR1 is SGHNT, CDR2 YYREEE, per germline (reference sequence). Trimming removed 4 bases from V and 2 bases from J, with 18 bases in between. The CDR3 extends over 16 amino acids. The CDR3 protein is CASSPGLAAKQETQYF. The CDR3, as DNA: TGTGCCAGCAGCCCGGGGCTCGCGGCAAAGCAAGAGACCCAGTACTTC.

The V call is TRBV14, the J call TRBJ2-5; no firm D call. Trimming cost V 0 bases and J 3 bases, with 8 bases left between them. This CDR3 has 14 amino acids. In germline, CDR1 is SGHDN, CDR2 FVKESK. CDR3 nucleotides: TGTGCCAGCAGCCAAGATTCTTTCGAAGAGACCCAGTACTTC. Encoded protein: CASSQDSFEETQYF.

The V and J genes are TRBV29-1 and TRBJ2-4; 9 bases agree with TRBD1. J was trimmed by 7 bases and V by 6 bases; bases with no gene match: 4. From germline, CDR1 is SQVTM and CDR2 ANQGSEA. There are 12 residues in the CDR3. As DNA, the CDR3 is TGCAGCGTCGAGACAGGGGGGAACATTCAGTACTTC. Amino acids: CSVETGGNIQYF.

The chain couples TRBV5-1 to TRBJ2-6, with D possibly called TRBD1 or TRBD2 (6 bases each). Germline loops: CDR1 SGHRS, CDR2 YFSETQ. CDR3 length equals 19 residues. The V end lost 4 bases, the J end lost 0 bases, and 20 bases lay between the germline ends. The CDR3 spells CASSQPGRGPTSGANVLTF. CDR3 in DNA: TGCGCCAGCAGCCAACCCGGTCGGGGGCCCACCTCTGGGGCCAACGTCCTGACTTTC.

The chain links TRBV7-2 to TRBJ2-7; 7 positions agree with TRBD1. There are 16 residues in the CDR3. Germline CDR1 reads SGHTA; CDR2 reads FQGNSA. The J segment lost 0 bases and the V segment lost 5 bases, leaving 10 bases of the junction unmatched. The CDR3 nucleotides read TGTGCCAGCAGCCCCTGGACAGGCCCGAGCTCCTACGAGCAGTACTTC. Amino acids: CASSPWTGPSSYEQYF.

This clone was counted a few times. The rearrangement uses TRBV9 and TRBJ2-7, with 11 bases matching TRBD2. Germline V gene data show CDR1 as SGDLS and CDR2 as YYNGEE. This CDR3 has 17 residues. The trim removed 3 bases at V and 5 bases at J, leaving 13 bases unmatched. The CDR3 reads CASSDPISSGGIHEQYF. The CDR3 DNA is TGTGCCAGCAGCGATCCCATTTCTAGCGGGGGGATCCACGAGCAGTACTTC.

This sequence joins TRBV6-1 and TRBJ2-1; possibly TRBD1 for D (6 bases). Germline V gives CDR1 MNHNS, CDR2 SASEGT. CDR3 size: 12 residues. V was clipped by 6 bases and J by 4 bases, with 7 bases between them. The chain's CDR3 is CASRDSYNEQFF. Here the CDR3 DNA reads TGTGCCAGCAGGGACAGTTACAATGAGCAGTTCTTC.

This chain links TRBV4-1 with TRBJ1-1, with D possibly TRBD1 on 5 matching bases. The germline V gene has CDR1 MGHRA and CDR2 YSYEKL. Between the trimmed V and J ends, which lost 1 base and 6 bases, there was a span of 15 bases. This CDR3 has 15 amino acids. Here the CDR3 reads CASSQVARDEAEAFF. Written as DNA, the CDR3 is TGCGCCAGCAGCCAAGTCGCCAGGGATGAGGCTGAAGCTTTCTTT.

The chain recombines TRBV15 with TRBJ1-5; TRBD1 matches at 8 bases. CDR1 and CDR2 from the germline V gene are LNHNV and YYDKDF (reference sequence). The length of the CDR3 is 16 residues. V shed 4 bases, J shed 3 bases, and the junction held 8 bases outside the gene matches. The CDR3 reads CATSTATGGFNQPQHF. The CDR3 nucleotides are TGTGCCACCAGCACCGCAACAGGGGGTTTCAATCAGCCCCAGCATTTT. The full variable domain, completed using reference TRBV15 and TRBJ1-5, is DAMVIQNPRYQVTQFGKPVTLSCSQTLNHNVMYWYQQKSSQAPKLLFHYYDKDFNNEADTPDNFQSRRPNTSFCFLDIRSPGLGDTAMYLCATSTATGGFNQPQHFGDGTRLSIL.

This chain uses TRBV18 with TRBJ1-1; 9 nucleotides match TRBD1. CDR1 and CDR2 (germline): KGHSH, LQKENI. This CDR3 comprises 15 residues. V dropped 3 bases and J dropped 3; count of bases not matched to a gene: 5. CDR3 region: CASSPGTGQYTEAFF. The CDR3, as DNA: TGTGCCAGCTCACCCGGGACAGGGCAATACACTGAAGCTTTCTTT.

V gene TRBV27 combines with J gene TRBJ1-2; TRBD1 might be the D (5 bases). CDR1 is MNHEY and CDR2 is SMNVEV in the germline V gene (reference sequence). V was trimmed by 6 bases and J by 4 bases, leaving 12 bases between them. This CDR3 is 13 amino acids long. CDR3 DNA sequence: TGTGCCAGCAGCCTGGGACCGATCTATGGCTACACCTTC. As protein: CASSLGPIYGYTF.

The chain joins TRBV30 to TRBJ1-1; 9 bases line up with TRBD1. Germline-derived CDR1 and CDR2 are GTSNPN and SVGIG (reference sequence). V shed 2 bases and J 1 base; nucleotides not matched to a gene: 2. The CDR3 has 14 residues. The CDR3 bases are TGTGCCTGGAGTCGACAGGGGGGGAACACTGAAGCTTTCTTT. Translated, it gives CAWSRQGGNTEAFF.

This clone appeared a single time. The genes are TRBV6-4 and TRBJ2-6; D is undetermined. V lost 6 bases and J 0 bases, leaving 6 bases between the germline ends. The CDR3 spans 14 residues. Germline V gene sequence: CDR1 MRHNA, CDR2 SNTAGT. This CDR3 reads CASRTDSGANVLTF. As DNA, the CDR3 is TGTGCCAGCAGAACAGACTCTGGGGCCAACGTCCTGACTTTC.

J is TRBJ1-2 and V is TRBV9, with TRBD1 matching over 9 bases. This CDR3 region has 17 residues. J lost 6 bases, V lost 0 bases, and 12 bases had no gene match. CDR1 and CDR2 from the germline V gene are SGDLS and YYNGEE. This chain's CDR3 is CASSVDTVAGTGNGYTF. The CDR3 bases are TGTGCCAGCAGCGTAGATACGGTTGCGGGGACAGGGAATGGCTACACCTTC.

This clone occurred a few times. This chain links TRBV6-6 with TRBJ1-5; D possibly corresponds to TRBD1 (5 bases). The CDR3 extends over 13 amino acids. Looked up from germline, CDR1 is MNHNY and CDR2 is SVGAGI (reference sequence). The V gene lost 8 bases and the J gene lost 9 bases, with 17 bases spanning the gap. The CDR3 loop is CASDRDGVGPQHF. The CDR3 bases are TGTGCCAGCGACCGGGACGGTGTTGGGCCCCAGCATTTT.

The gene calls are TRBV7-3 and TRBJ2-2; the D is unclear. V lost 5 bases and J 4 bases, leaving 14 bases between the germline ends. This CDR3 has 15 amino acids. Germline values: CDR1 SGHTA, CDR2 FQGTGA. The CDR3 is CASSQQSHSTGELFF. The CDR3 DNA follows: TGTGCCAGCAGCCAGCAGTCGCATAGCACCGGGGAGCTGTTTTTT.

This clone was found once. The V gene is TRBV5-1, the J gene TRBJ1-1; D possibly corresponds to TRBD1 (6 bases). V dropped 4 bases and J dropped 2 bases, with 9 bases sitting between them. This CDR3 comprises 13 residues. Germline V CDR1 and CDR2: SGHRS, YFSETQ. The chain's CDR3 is CASSPDSNTEAFF. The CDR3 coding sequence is TGCGCCAGCAGCCCGGACAGTAACACTGAAGCTTTCTTT. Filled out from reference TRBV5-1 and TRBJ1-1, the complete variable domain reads KAGVTQTPRYLIKTRGQQVTLSCSPISGHRSVSWYQQTPGQGLQFLFEYFSETQRNKGNFPGRFSGRQFSNSRSEMNVSTLELGDSALYLCASSPDSNTEAFFGQGTRLTVV.

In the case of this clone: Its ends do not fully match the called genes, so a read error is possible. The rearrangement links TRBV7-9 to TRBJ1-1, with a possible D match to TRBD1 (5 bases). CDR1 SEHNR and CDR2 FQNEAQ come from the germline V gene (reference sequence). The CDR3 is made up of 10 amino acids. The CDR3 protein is CASSSDRDHF. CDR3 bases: TGTGCCAGCAGCTCCGACCGGGACCACTTT. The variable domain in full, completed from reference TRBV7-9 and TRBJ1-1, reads DTGVSQNPRHKITKRGQNVTFRCDPISEHNRLYWYRQTLGQGPEFLTYFQNEAQLEKSRLLSDRFSAERPKGSFSTLEIQRTEQGDSAMYLCASSSDRDHFGQGTRLTVV.

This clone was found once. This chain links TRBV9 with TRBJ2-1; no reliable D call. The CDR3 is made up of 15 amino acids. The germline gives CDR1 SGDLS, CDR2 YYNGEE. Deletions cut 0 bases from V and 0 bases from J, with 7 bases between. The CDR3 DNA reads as TGTGCCAGCAGCGTAGATGCTCCCTCCTACAATGAGCAGTTCTTC. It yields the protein CASSVDAPSYNEQFF.

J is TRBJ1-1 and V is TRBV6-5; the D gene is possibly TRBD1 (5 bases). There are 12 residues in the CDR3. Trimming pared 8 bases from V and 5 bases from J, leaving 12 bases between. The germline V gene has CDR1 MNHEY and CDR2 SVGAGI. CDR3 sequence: CASSGVRTEAFF. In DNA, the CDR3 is TGTGCCAGCTCGGGGGTCAGAACTGAAGCTTTCTTT.

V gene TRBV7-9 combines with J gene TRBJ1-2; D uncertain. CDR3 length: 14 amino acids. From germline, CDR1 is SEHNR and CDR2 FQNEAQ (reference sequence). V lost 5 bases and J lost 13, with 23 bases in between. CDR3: CASSTITGPSGFTF. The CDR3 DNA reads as TGTGCCAGCAGCACTATTACGGGCCCCTCGGGATTCACCTTC.

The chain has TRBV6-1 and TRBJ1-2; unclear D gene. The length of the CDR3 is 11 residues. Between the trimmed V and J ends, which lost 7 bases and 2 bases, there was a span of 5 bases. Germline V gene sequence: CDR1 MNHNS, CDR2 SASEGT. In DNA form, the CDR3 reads TGTGCCAGCAAGCGGAACTATGGCTACACCTTC. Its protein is CASKRNYGYTF.

CDR3 bases: TGTGCCAGCAGCGTAAGAAGTGGGCGGGCAGATACGCAGTATTTT. Translation: CASSVRSGRADTQYF. The V gene is TRBV9, the J gene TRBJ2-3, with D perhaps TRBD2 (5 bases). The CDR3 loop spans 15 amino acids. V lost 1 base to trimming and J lost 4 bases, with 13 bases between them. Germline-derived CDR1 and CDR2 are SGDLS and YYNGEE.

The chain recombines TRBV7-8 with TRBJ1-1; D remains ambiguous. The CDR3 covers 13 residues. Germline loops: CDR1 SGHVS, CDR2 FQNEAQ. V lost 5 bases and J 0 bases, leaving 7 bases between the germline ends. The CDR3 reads CASSAQLNTEAFF. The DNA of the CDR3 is TGTGCCAGCAGCGCACAGCTGAACACTGAAGCTTTCTTT.

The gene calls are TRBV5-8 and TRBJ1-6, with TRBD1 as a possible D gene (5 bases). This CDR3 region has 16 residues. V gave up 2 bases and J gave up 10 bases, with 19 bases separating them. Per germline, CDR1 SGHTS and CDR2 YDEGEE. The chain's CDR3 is CASSFRTGVRGSPLHF. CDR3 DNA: TGTGCCAGCAGCTTCCGAACAGGCGTTCGGGGGTCACCCCTCCACTTT.

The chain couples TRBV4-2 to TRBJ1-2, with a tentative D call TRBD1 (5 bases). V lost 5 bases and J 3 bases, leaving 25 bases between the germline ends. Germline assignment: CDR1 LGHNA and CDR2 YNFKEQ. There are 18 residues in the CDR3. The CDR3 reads CASSSNVPRGGGDYGYTF. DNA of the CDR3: TGTGCCAGCAGCTCTAACGTCCCCCGGGGGGGTGGGGACTATGGCTACACCTTC.

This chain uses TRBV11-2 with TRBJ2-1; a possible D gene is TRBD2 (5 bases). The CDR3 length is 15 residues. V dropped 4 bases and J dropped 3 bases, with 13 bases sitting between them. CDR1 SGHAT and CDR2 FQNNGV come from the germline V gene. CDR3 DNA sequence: TGTGCCAGCAGCTCGGGGTTCTGGGGCTACAATGAGCAGTTCTTC. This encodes CASSSGFWGYNEQFF.

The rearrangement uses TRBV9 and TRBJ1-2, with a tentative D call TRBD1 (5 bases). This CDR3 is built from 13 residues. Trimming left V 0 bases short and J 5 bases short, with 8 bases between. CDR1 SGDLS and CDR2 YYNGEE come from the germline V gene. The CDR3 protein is CASSVGAGYGYTF. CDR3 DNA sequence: TGTGCCAGCAGCGTAGGGGCAGGGTATGGCTACACCTTC. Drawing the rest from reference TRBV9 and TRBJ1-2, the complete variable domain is DSGVTQTPKHLITATGQRVTLRCSPRSGDLSVYWYQQSLDQGLQFLIQYYNGEERAKGNILERFSAQQFPDLHSELNLSSLELGDSALYFCASSVGAGYGYTFGSGTRLTVV.

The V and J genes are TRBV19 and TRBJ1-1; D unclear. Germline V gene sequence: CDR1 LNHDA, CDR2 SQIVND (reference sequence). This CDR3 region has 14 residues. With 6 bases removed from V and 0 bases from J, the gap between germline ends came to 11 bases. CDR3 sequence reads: CASSLNSLNTEAFF. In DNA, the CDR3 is TGTGCCAGTAGCCTAAACAGCTTGAACACTGAAGCTTTCTTT.

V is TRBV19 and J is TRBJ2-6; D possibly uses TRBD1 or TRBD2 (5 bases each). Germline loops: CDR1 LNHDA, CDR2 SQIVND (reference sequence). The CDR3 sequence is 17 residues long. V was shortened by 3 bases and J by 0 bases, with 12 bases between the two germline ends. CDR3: CASSIGTGGSGANVLTF. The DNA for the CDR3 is TGTGCCAGTAGTATCGGGACGGGCGGCTCTGGGGCCAACGTCCTGACTTTC.

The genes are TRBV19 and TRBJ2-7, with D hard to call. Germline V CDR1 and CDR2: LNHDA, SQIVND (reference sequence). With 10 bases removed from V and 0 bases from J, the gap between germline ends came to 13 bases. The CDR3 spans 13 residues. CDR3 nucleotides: TGTGCCACCGCTTTTAGGAGCTCCTACGAGCAGTACTTC. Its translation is CATAFRSSYEQYF.